The present T cell receptor (beta chain) was sequenced within a study of early T cells in non-severe SARS-CoV-2 infection. Study outcomes and limitations: Anti-spike CD8 specificities were favored by VDJdb matching, whose results missed private and CD4 specificities.

The CDR3 has 12 amino acids. The germline V and J ends were trimmed by 1 base and 3 bases, with 6 bases remaining between them. Germline-derived CDR1 and CDR2 are DFQATT and SNEGSKA (reference sequence). TCRdb re-analysed the 5' RACE reads in MiXCR, keeping a single row per CDR3 protein. The table records tens of thousands of distinct CDR3 sequences, 4.9% of them present only once. Worth noting for this clonotype: The target antigen is unknown.

The sample comprised whole blood. V is TRBV20-1 and J is TRBJ1-1, with D perhaps matching TRBD1 (6 bases). The sequence derives from an adult who was a healthcare worker with PCR-confirmed SARS-CoV-2 infection or an uninfected control (not recorded which). CDR3 sequence reads: CSARAGDTEAFF. CDR3 nucleotide sequence: TGCAGTGCTAGAGCAGGGGACACTGAAGCTTTCTTT.